This T cell receptor (beta chain) appears in the sequencing data of a study of blood T cell repertoires in COVID-19. In the study overall: Researchers got acute and convalescent COVID-19 samples from the United States, Italy and Spain. The cDNA or gDNA used as material had been derived from T cells, B-cell-depleted T cells, or PBMCs.

Produced via immunoSEQ multiplex PCR; TCRdb's table is partial and in-frame only. The repertoire consists of 200,000 to 250,000 clones, with 80% to 85% occurring once and the leading ten covering approximately 9%. There are 14 residues in the CDR3. CDR1 and CDR2 from the germline V gene are LGHDT and YNNKEL (reference sequence). The V gene end was trimmed by 5 bases and the J gene end by 7 bases; junction bases not matched to a gene: 8. This study enrolled people aged roughly 18 to 90 from about 24 US geographic areas. Self-reported history from a screening survey and questionnaire set each donor's cohort.

The sequencing input was PBMCs or T cells enriched from blood (not recorded which). The sequence came from a woman aged 50 to 60 with acute COVID-19. J is TRBJ1-3 and V is TRBV3-1 (or the pseudogene TRBV3-2), with 7 bases matching TRBD1. The CDR3 is CASSATGARNTIYF. CDR3 coding DNA: TGTGCCAGCAGCGCTACAGGGGCCCGGAACACCATATATTTT.